A single sample gave rise to the 22 T cell receptor beta chains below, sequenced in a study of long-term antiretroviral therapy in people with HIV. Samples were assayed with immunoSEQ v3.0 at survey level. Sequenced by immunoSEQ multiplex PCR; TCRdb stores in-frame clones only, minus some. The sample includes about 7,100 clones, around 80% of them seen just once. This sample comprised unsorted PBMCs, obtained 1.1 years after starting antiretroviral therapy. These receptors all come from a man aged 35 to 55 with HIV.

The chain couples TRBV4-1 to TRBJ2-7; TRBD1 or TRBD2 may be the D gene (5 bases each). V was clipped by 0 bases and J by 7 bases, with 10 bases between them. The length of the CDR3 is 13 residues. Germline assignment: CDR1 MGHRA and CDR2 YSYEKL. In DNA form, the CDR3 reads TGCGCCAGCAGCCAAGAGGGGCCGGGGGAGCAGTACTTC. Translating it yields CASSQEGPGEQYF.

The J gene is TRBJ1-6, the V gene TRBV4-1; a weak D match, TRBD1 (6 bases). The germline CDR1 and CDR2 sequences are MGHRA and YSYEKL. There are 15 residues in the CDR3. V was shortened by 0 bases and J by 7 bases, with 10 bases between the two germline ends. The CDR3 DNA sequence: TGCGCCAGCAGCCAAGATCAGGGGTTAAATTCACCCCTCCACTTT. It is translated as CASSQDQGLNSPLHF.

The genes are TRBV7-3 and TRBJ2-3; perhaps TRBD2 as D (7 bases). Germline V gives CDR1 SGHTA, CDR2 FQGTGA. The length of the CDR3 is 14 residues. Trimming pared 3 bases from V and 3 bases from J, leaving 10 bases between. CDR3 coding DNA: TGTGCCAGCAGCTTGGGGGGGCCAACAGATACGCAGTATTTT. This encodes CASSLGGPTDTQYF.

This rearrangement joins TRBV7-1 to TRBJ1-4; D is perhaps TRBD1 (5 bases). TRBV7-1 is designated an ORF whose function remains uncertain. V lost 6 bases, J lost 4 bases, and 12 bases lay in between. This CDR3 spans 14 amino acids. CDR3 residues: CASRGQGGNEKLFF. CDR3 DNA sequence: TGTGCCAGCAGGGGGCAGGGCGGTAATGAAAAACTGTTTTTT.

The chain recombines TRBV6-5 with TRBJ1-2, with a possible D match to TRBD1 (6 bases). V gave up 6 bases and J gave up 5 bases, with 19 bases separating them. Germline assignment: CDR1 MNHEY and CDR2 SVGAGI. The CDR3 contains 15 residues. CDR3 sequence (DNA): TGTGCCAGCAGGCTGGACAGCACTCTAACATATGGCTACACCTTC. This sequence encodes CASRLDSTLTYGYTF.

The chain is built from TRBV19 and TRBJ1-5; the D gene is possibly TRBD1 (6 bases). This CDR3 region has 14 residues. Germline V gene sequence: CDR1 LNHDA, CDR2 SQIVND (reference sequence). The V gene lost 3 bases and the J gene lost 1 base, with 7 bases spanning the gap. In nucleotides, the CDR3 is TGTGCCAGTAGTATTGGACAGAGCAATCAGCCCCAGCATTTT. This encodes CASSIGQSNQPQHF. Together with reference TRBV19 and TRBJ1-5, the CDR3 gives the full variable domain: DGGITQSPKYLFRKEGQNVTLSCEQNLNHDAMYWYRQDPGQGLRLIYYSQIVNDFQKGDIAEGYSVSREKKESFPLTVTSAQKNPTAFYLCASSIGQSNQPQHFGDGTRLSIL.

The V gene is TRBV7-9, the J gene TRBJ2-5; the D gene is possibly TRBD2 (5 bases). The end of the DNA aligns better with TRBJ2-7, so the J call may be wrong. CDR1 is SEHNR and CDR2 is FQNEAQ in the germline V gene (reference sequence). The CDR3 covers 13 residues. The CDR3 DNA reads TGTGCCAGCCAGAGGGCGGCCCTCTACGAGCAGTACTTC. Translation: CASQRAALYEQYF.

The chain joins TRBV15 to TRBJ2-3; TRBD2 aligns across 7 bases. The V segment lost 8 bases and the J segment 0 bases; nucleotides outside the gene matches: 8. The CDR3 consists of 15 residues. CDR1 LNHNV and CDR2 YYDKDF come from the germline V gene (reference sequence). The CDR3 loop reads CATASGLISTDTQYF. CDR3 coding DNA: TGTGCCACCGCTAGCGGCCTTATTAGCACAGATACGCAGTATTTT.

This clone was seen a few times. This chain links TRBV6-1 with TRBJ2-7; unclear D gene. V lost 6 bases to trimming and J lost 5 bases, with 8 bases between them. Per the germline V gene, CDR1 is MNHNS and CDR2 is SASEGT. The length of the CDR3 is 11 residues. CDR3 region: CASSSWDEQYF. In DNA, the CDR3 is TGTGCCAGCAGCTCCTGGGACGAGCAGTACTTC.

The rearrangement uses TRBV7-9 and TRBJ2-3, with no clear D. V lost 9 bases and J 4 bases, leaving 14 bases between the germline ends. CDR1 SEHNR and CDR2 FQNEAQ come from the germline V gene (reference sequence). The CDR3 extends over 13 amino acids. The chain's CDR3 is CASRLLGPDTQYF. CDR3 in DNA: TGTGCCAGTCGACTCCTCGGCCCAGATACGCAGTATTTT.

V and J are TRBV29-1 and TRBJ2-7; D is uncertain. V was trimmed by 2 bases and J by 3 bases, leaving 5 bases between them. Looked up from germline, CDR1 is SQVTM and CDR2 is ANQGSEA. This CDR3 is 11 amino acids long. Here the CDR3 reads CSVELGYEQYF. The CDR3, as DNA: TGCAGCGTTGAATTGGGCTACGAGCAGTACTTC.

The chain has TRBV10-3 and TRBJ1-2; a possible D gene is TRBD1 (5 bases). CDR3 length: 18 amino acids. CDR1 and CDR2 from the germline V gene are ENHRY and SYGVKD. V was shortened by 2 bases and J by 1 base, with 20 bases between the two germline ends. This CDR3 reads CAISETFSTGHSNYGYTF. CDR3 coding DNA: TGTGCCATCAGTGAGACATTTTCTACAGGACATAGTAACTATGGCTACACCTTC.

This rearrangement joins TRBV5-1 to TRBJ2-3, with TRBD1 identical over 10 bases. The V gene end was trimmed by 2 bases and the J gene end by 1 base; junction bases not matched to a gene: 1. The V gene's germline CDR1 is SGHRS and CDR2 YFSETQ. The CDR3 is 15 amino acids. The DNA for the CDR3 is TGCGCCAGCAGCTTCGGGACAGGGGGCACAGATACGCAGTATTTT. Its translation: CASSFGTGGTDTQYF.

J is TRBJ2-4 and V is TRBV5-6; weak D call: TRBD2 (6 bases). Germline values: CDR1 SGHDT, CDR2 YYEEEE. With 3 bases removed from V and 0 bases from J, the gap between germline ends came to 16 bases. The CDR3 has 17 residues. The CDR3 DNA reads as TGTGCCAGCAGCTCCGACGGGACTTCTCTAGCCAAAAACATTCAGTACTTC. Translation: CASSSDGTSLAKNIQYF.

J is TRBJ1-2 and V is TRBV5-1; the match to TRBD1 covers 9 bases. The length of the CDR3 is 16 residues. Trimming cost V 2 bases and J 6 bases; bases outside gene matches: 11. Germline V gives CDR1 SGHRS, CDR2 YFSETQ. The CDR3 region is CASSFSRGQGGDGYTF. CDR3 coding DNA: TGCGCCAGCAGCTTCTCGCGGGGACAGGGAGGTGATGGCTACACCTTC.

The gene calls are TRBV29-1 and TRBJ1-3; TRBD1 agrees at 8 bases. Per the germline V gene, CDR1 is SQVTM and CDR2 is ANQGSEA. V was pared by 3 bases and J by 4 bases, with 5 bases of the junction left unmatched. The CDR3 loop spans 14 amino acids. CDR3 loop: CSVDERDRGNTIYF. CDR3 DNA: TGCAGCGTTGACGAGCGGGACAGGGGAAACACCATATATTTT.

This chain connects TRBV5-4 to TRBJ2-1; 8 nucleotides match TRBD2. The CDR3 sequence is 16 residues long. Germline V CDR1 and CDR2: SGHNT, YYREEE (reference sequence). Trimming at V came to 1 base and at J to 8 bases, leaving 11 bases not matched to a gene. The CDR3 bases are TGTGCCAGCAGCTTGATGCTAGCGGGTCTCGGGGATGAGCAGTTCTTC. Translating it yields CASSLMLAGLGDEQFF.

The rearrangement uses TRBV2 and TRBJ2-5, with 12 bases lining up with TRBD2. J was trimmed by 5 bases and V by 4 bases; bases with no gene match: 8. Germline values: CDR1 SNHLY, CDR2 FYNNEI. This CDR3 region has 16 residues. The DNA of the CDR3 is TGTGCCAGCAGTGGGGGTCTAGCGGGGGGGCGGGAGACCCAGTACTTC. Amino acid sequence: CASSGGLAGGRETQYF.

This clone was counted only a few times. The chain has TRBV19 and TRBJ1-2, with D possibly being TRBD1 (6 bases). This CDR3 has 11 amino acids. The V gene's germline CDR1 is LNHDA and CDR2 SQIVND (reference sequence). V lost 3 bases and J 9 bases, leaving 8 bases between the germline ends. CDR3 nucleotides: TGTGCCAGTAGTATTTGGGACAGCTACACCTTC. It yields the protein CASSIWDSYTF. Based on the CDR3 plus reference TRBV19 and TRBJ1-2, the full variable domain is DGGITQSPKYLFRKEGQNVTLSCEQNLNHDAMYWYRQDPGQGLRLIYYSQIVNDFQKGDIAEGYSVSREKKESFPLTVTSAQKNPTAFYLCASSIWDSYTFGSGTRLTVV.

The chain employs TRBV11-1 and TRBJ2-4; no definite D call. CDR3 size: 13 residues. Trimming removed 1 base from V and 3 bases from J, with 4 bases in between. The V gene's germline CDR1 is SGHAT and CDR2 FQDESV (reference sequence). CDR3 in DNA: TGTGCCAGCAGCTTAGGCGGCAAAAACATTCAGTACTTC. This gives the protein CASSLGGKNIQYF. The full variable domain, its missing parts supplied by reference TRBV11-1 and TRBJ2-4, is EAEVAQSPRYKITEKSQAVAFWCDPISGHATLYWYRQILGQGPELLVQFQDESVVDDSQLPKDRFSAERLKGVDSTLKIQPAELGDSAMYLCASSLGGKNIQYFGAGTRLSVL.

As DNA, the CDR3 is TGTGCCAGCAGCCCCCGGAGCGTCGCGAACACTGAAGCTTTCTTT. Translating gives CASSPRSVANTEAFF. The genes are TRBV9 and TRBJ1-1; D unresolved. Deletions cut 4 bases from V and 1 base from J, with 14 bases between. The CDR3 contains 15 residues. Germline CDR1 SGDLS, CDR2 YYNGEE.

The chain joins TRBV7-9 to TRBJ1-2, with a weak D call TRBD1 (5 bases). The CDR3 runs to 15 residues. V gave up 2 bases and J gave up 3 bases, with 13 bases separating them. Germline CDR1 SEHNR, CDR2 FQNEAQ (reference sequence). CDR3 sequence (DNA): TGTGCCAGCAGCTTAACAGGCAGCTCTTACTATGGCTACACCTTC. As protein: CASSLTGSSYYGYTF.